This T cell receptor beta chain is from a study of T cells after yellow fever vaccination. CDR3 length: 15 amino acids. With 2 bases clipped from V and 2 bases from J, the junction kept 1 base outside the gene matches. Per germline, CDR1 SGHRS and CDR2 YFSETQ. A single record per CDR3 protein comes from TCRdb applying MiXCR to the 5' RACE reads. Counted here are 250,000 to 300,000 distinct CDR3 sequences, around 5.3% occurring once; the ten biggest clones make up less than 3.5%. The chain combines TRBV5-1 with TRBJ2-6; 7 bases are a match to TRBD1. This sample comprised CD4+ T cells sorted from PBMCs, obtained on the day of the yellow fever booster vaccination. The TCR originated in a man between 18 and 35 years old who received the YFV17D yellow fever vaccine. In DNA form, the CDR3 reads TGCGCCAGCAGCTTAGGACAGGCTGGGGCCAACGTCCTGACTTTC. Protein sequence: CASSLGQAGANVLTF.